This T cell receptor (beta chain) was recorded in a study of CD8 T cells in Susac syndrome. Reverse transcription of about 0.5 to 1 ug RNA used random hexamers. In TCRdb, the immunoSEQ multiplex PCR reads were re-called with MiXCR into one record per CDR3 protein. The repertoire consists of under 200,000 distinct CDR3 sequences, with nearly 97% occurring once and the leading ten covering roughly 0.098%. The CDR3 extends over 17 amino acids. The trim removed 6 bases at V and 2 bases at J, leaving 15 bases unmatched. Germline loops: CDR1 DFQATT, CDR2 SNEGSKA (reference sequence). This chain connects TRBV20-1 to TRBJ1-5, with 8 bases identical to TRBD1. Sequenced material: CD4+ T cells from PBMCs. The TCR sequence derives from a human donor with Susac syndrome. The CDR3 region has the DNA TGCAGTGCGGGTCGGACAGGGCATAGTTTCGGCAATCAGCCCCAGCATTTT. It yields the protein CSAGRTGHSFGNQPQHF.